The subject of this entry is one TCR beta chain. Its antigen is not identified. TCRdb called the 5' RACE reads again in MiXCR, with one record for every CDR3 protein. The top ten clones hold approximately 2.8% of a sample with fewer than 250,000 distinct CDR3 sequences, 10% to 13% of them seen once. J lost 3 bases, V lost 4 bases, and 4 bases had no gene match. Looked up from germline, CDR1 is SQVTM and CDR2 is ANQGSEA. The CDR3 spans 13 residues. This entry belongs to a study of T-cell memory formation after mild COVID-19. Study-level background: Across donors, TCR clusters were largely donor specific. Study conclusions and caveats: In pre-infection memory, a portion of responding clones appeared, which suggested that cross-reactive memory joined.

V usage is TRBV29-1 and J usage is TRBJ2-7; 9 positions match TRBD2. This receptor was obtained from a man aged 18 to 29 who had mild COVID-19 (a few samples of this study predate the infection). Cell type and time point are not known. The sequenced material came from PBMCs or a T cell subset sorted from them (not recorded which). CDR3 loop: CSVAAGGGYEQYF. CDR3 nucleotides: TGCAGCGTTGCGGCGGGGGGGGGCTACGAGCAGTACTTC.